This record looks at one T cell receptor beta chain sequence and its context. The trim removed 1 base at V and 2 bases at J, leaving 5 bases unmatched. This CDR3 is built from 16 residues. The germline gives CDR1 SGHRS, CDR2 YFSETQ. Generated by immunoSEQ multiplex PCR, the TCRdb table keeps only in-frame clones and is missing some. The repertoire consists of approximately 120,000 clones, with 75% to 95% occurring once and the leading ten covering roughly 4%. The entry originates in a study of control samples from healthy donors and cancer patients. This rearrangement joins TRBV5-1 to TRBJ2-5, with 10 positions matching TRBD2. Material: blood. This TCR came from a human donor in good health. The donor label of this sample is uncertain. The CDR3 coding sequence is TGCGCCAGCAGCTTGCGTAGCGGGGGGCCTCAAGAGACCCAGTACTTC. Translation: CASSLRSGGPQETQYF.